The present T cell receptor beta chain was sequenced within a study of cytomegalovirus exposure and HLA in healthy donors. It was with 60 Vbeta and 13 Jbeta primers that the PCR ran. Produced via immunoSEQ multiplex PCR; TCRdb's table is partial and in-frame only. The data show more than 85,000 clones, and the top ten clones hold 5.5%. To note about this clone: Its antigen is still unknown.

Germline trimming cut 4 bases from V and 5 bases from J; bases unmatched to any gene: 13. The CDR3 spans 17 residues. Per the germline V gene, CDR1 is LGHNA and CDR2 is YSLEER. The study, taken as a whole, reports: CMV antigen specificity of a few CMV-associated chains was confirmed in vitro.

The chain joins TRBV4-3 to TRBJ2-7; TRBD1 matches at 11 bases. Sequencing used PBMCs. This TCR came from a girl under 18 in good health and CMV-seropositive. Written as DNA, the CDR3 is TGCGCCAGCAGCCGGTCATTTTCAGGACAGGGGGCCGACGAGCAGTACTTC. This sequence encodes CASSRSFSGQGADEQYF.